This is a list of T cell receptor beta chains from one sample in a study of cytomegalovirus exposure and HLA in healthy donors. Clones were sequenced by immunoSEQ multiplex PCR, and TCRdb holds only the in-frame ones, with some missing. This table has 150,000 to 200,000 clones, approximately 85% appearing once. Sequences were obtained from PBMCs. The receptors were gathered from a woman in her late teens or twenties in good health and CMV-seronegative. Both conserved end residues are trimmed from each CDR3.

v_call	j_call	cdr3_aa
TRBV5-6	TRBJ1-2	ASSFQAVNYGYT
TRBV5-6	TRBJ2-7	ASSLLASKDYEQY
TRBV30	TRBJ2-2	AWSVIRNTGELF
TRBV6-5	TRBJ1-5	ASSPTGDNNQPQH
TRBV10-3	TRBJ1-2	AISEYSGPSNYGYT
TRBV12-1	TRBJ2-7	ASSRNGQGGLQEQY
TRBV10-3	TRBJ2-3	AITPGGARTDTQY
TRBV6-5	TRBJ2-3	AVGAPDTQY
TRBV5-1	TRBJ1-4	ASSPGQGSSNEKLF
TRBV19	TRBJ2-2	ASSILTRIRTGELF
TRBV4-2	TRBJ2-1	ASSQPRLAGVFSSYNEQF
TRBV7-3	TRBJ2-7	ASSSSPGFGDEQY
TRBV6-1	TRBJ1-4	ASTAHGGEKLF
TRBV19	TRBJ2-7	ASRQGAYEQY
TRBV30	TRBJ1-4	AWKFGQGAEKLF
TRBV7-8	TRBJ2-3	ASSLVPNTQY
TRBV19	TRBJ1-5	ASRVGQVSNQPQH
TRBV19	TRBJ2-3	ASRTTGGGFTDTQY
TRBV5-1	TRBJ2-6	ASSFVGVSGANVLT
TRBV5-1	TRBJ1-1	ASSSSFLDRAF
TRBV7-2	TRBJ2-1	ASSYFFEAENEQF
TRBV29-1	TRBJ2-7	SVAASRGSSYEQY
TRBV2	TRBJ2-7	ASSATRDRGLYEQY
TRBV7-7	TRBJ2-5	ASSLSPGEETQY
TRBV10-2	TRBJ1-1	ASSESGGAWTEAF
TRBV5-4	TRBJ1-2	ASSEGQVNYGYT
TRBV5-1	TRBJ2-1	ASSLEAGGPNEQF
TRBV27	TRBJ1-1	ASGSVITGDFPYEAF
TRBV7-3	TRBJ2-3	ASSPYVGRGGRGDTQY
TRBV6-5	TRBJ1-1	ASSTQGATEAF
TRBV30	TRBJ1-6	ACRRQGESPLH
TRBV10-2	TRBJ2-7	ASRETSGKVYEQY
TRBV25-1	TRBJ1-2	ASSDLSDRGYGYT